A selection of T cell receptor beta chains follows, all from one sample in a study of cytomegalovirus exposure and HLA in healthy donors. Sequencing used immunoSEQ multiplex PCR; TCRdb keeps in-frame clones, though not all of them. The repertoire holds around 90,000 clones, about 82% seen once, with 5.5% to 8% in the top ten. Sequenced: PBMCs. Source of these receptors: a man younger than 40 in good health and CMV-seronegative. Both conserved end residues are part of each CDR3. D genes are given only for firm matches. A row's size may be missing; if present it is once, few, many or a size class.

J: TRBJ2-1; D: .; V: TRBV7-2; size: .; CDR3: CASSLYRGDEQFF; DNA: TGTGCCAGCAGCTTATATAGGGGCGATGAGCAGTTCTTC
J: TRBJ2-3; D: TRBD2; V: TRBV7-8; size: once; CDR3: CASSLGGGGTPTDTQYF; DNA: TGTGCCAGCAGCTTAGGGGGCGGGGGGACCCCCACAGATACGCAGTATTTT
J: TRBJ1-1; D: .; V: TRBV28; size: once; CDR3: CASSLPPTGTMNTEAFF; DNA: TGTGCCAGCAGTTTGCCCCCAACCGGGACAATGAACACTGAAGCTTTCTTT
J: TRBJ1-2; D: .; V: TRBV11-1; size: .; CDR3: CASTLTGNYGYTF; DNA: TGTGCCAGCACCTTGACGGGAAACTATGGCTACACCTTC
J: TRBJ2-7; D: TRBD2; V: TRBV18; size: .; CDR3: CASSPRPGTSGEGEQYF; DNA: TGTGCCAGCTCACCGCGCCCTGGGACTAGCGGAGAGGGCGAGCAGTACTTC
J: TRBJ2-7; D: TRBD1; V: TRBV18; size: .; CDR3: CASSPIGQGHEQYF; DNA: TGTGCCAGCTCACCAATAGGACAGGGTCACGAGCAGTACTTC
J: TRBJ2-7; D: .; V: TRBV7-9; size: few; CDR3: CASSSWRTSSYEQYF; DNA: TGTGCCAGCAGCTCCTGGAGAACTAGCTCCTACGAGCAGTACTTC
J: TRBJ2-1; D: TRBD2; V: TRBV6-4; size: .; CDR3: CASSDSTSGNNEQFF; DNA: TGTGCCAGCAGTGACTCGACTAGCGGGAACAATGAGCAGTTCTTC
J: TRBJ1-2; D: TRBD1; V: TRBV15; size: .; CDR3: CATSDRDRTDNYGYTF; DNA: TGTGCCACCAGCGACCGGGACAGGACCGATAACTATGGCTACACCTTC
J: TRBJ2-7; D: .; V: TRBV6-1; size: .; CDR3: CASSPLYEQYF; DNA: TGTGCCAGCAGTCCACTTTACGAGCAGTACTTC
J: TRBJ1-1; D: .; V: TRBV30; size: .; CDR3: CAWNWSGLKVSEAFF; DNA: TGTGCCTGGAATTGGTCGGGACTAAAGGTTTCTGAAGCTTTCTTT
J: TRBJ2-7; D: TRBD2; V: TRBV19; size: .; CDR3: CASSPLAGGTYEQYF; DNA: TGTGCCAGTAGCCCCTTAGCGGGGGGTACCTACGAGCAGTACTTC
J: TRBJ2-7; D: .; V: TRBV2; size: .; CDR3: CASSEARRQVYEQYF; DNA: TGTGCCAGCAGTGAAGCGAGGAGACAGGTATACGAGCAGTACTTC
J: TRBJ2-7; D: TRBD2; V: TRBV5-6; size: .; CDR3: CASSLEWAGVHSYEQYF; DNA: TGTGCCAGCAGCTTGGAGTGGGCGGGGGTCCACTCCTACGAGCAGTACTTC
J: TRBJ2-7; D: .; V: TRBV10-2; size: .; CDR3: CASSESLGGPYIEQYF; DNA: TGCGCCAGCAGTGAGTCCCTGGGAGGCCCGTATATAGAGCAGTACTTC
J: TRBJ1-4; D: .; V: TRBV5-1; size: .; CDR3: CASSLDRANEKLFF; DNA: TGCGCCAGCAGCTTGGACAGGGCCAATGAAAAACTGTTTTTT
J: TRBJ2-3; D: TRBD2; V: TRBV11-2; size: .; CDR3: CASSLSRPGGGTDTQYF; DNA: TGTGCCAGCAGCTTATCTCGTCCGGGAGGCGGCACAGATACGCAGTATTTT
J: TRBJ2-3; D: .; V: TRBV5-6; size: .; CDR3: CASSKLGTDTQYF; DNA: TGTGCCAGCAGCAAGCTGGGCACAGATACGCAGTATTTT
J: TRBJ1-2; D: .; V: TRBV5-5; size: few; CDR3: CASSLDRANYGYTF; DNA: TGTGCCAGCAGCTTGGACAGAGCTAACTATGGCTACACCTTC
J: TRBJ1-1; D: .; V: TRBV29-1; size: .; CDR3: CSVERGRGNTEAFF; DNA: TGCAGCGTTGAACGGGGGAGAGGGAACACTGAAGCTTTCTTT
J: TRBJ2-5; D: TRBD1; V: TRBV27; size: .; CDR3: CASSIRDSPRETQYF; DNA: TGTGCCAGCAGTATCCGGGACAGTCCACGGGAGACCCAGTACTTC
J: TRBJ2-7; D: TRBD1; V: TRBV6-5; size: once; CDR3: CASSPRTGGYEQYF; DNA: TGTGCCAGCAGTCCCCGGACAGGGGGCTACGAGCAGTACTTC
J: TRBJ2-2; D: TRBD2; V: TRBV2; size: .; CDR3: CASRALAGGPGELFF; DNA: TGTGCCAGCAGGGCACTAGCGGGGGGGCCAGGGGAGCTGTTTTTT
J: TRBJ1-4; D: TRBD1; V: TRBV14; size: .; CDR3: CASSPRGFDRGNEKLFF; DNA: TGTGCCAGCAGCCCAAGGGGTTTCGACAGGGGGAATGAAAAACTGTTTTTT
J: TRBJ2-2; D: .; V: TRBV5-1; size: few; CDR3: CASSLLGGRINTGELFF; DNA: TGCGCCAGCAGCTTGTTGGGGGGGCGCATAAACACCGGGGAGCTGTTTTTT
J: TRBJ2-3; D: .; V: TRBV11-3; size: .; CDR3: CASSLGGAGADTQYF; DNA: TGTGCCAGCAGCTTAGGAGGAGCAGGGGCAGATACGCAGTATTTT
J: TRBJ2-7; D: .; V: TRBV6-5; size: .; CDR3: CASSTGEQQYF; DNA: TGTGCCAGCAGTACGGGTGAACAGCAGTACTTC
J: TRBJ1-1; D: .; V: TRBV9; size: .; CDR3: CASSVTVNTEAFF; DNA: TGTGCCAGCAGCGTAACAGTGAACACTGAAGCTTTCTTT
J: TRBJ2-7; D: TRBD1; V: TRBV7-2; size: once; CDR3: CASSQGQEYEQYF; DNA: TGTGCCAGCAGCCAGGGACAGGAATACGAGCAGTACTTC
J: TRBJ2-5; D: .; V: TRBV5-1; size: .; CDR3: CASSIGDQETQYF; DNA: TGCGCCAGCAGCATCGGGGACCAAGAGACCCAGTACTTC
J: TRBJ1-1; D: TRBD1; V: TRBV5-8; size: .; CDR3: CASSWVRGRVSEAFF; DNA: TGTGCCAGCAGCTGGGTCAGGGGGCGCGTATCTGAAGCTTTCTTT
J: TRBJ1-1; D: TRBD1; V: TRBV2; size: .; CDR3: CANDRATEAFF; DNA: TGTGCCAACGACAGGGCCACTGAAGCTTTCTTT
J: TRBJ1-6; D: .; V: TRBV4-2; size: once; CDR3: CASSQDHGGGEYNSPLHF; DNA: TGTGCCAGCAGCCAAGATCATGGTGGGGGCGAATATAATTCACCCCTCCACTTT
J: TRBJ1-4; D: TRBD1; V: TRBV5-6; size: .; CDR3: CASSERGRGNEKLFF; DNA: TGTGCCAGCAGCGAAAGGGGGCGCGGTAATGAAAAACTGTTTTTT
J: TRBJ1-3; D: TRBD1; V: TRBV25-1; size: .; CDR3: CASSGTGTDTGNTIYF; DNA: TGTGCCAGCAGTGGGACAGGGACGGATACTGGAAACACCATATATTTT
J: TRBJ2-7; D: TRBD2; V: TRBV10-1; size: .; CDR3: CASSDRTSGSSRSYEQYF; DNA: TGCGCCAGCAGTGATCGGACTAGCGGGAGCTCGCGATCCTACGAGCAGTACTTC
J: TRBJ1-2; D: .; V: TRBV5-1; size: .; CDR3: CASGLRGGDPGYTF; DNA: TGCGCCAGCGGTCTTAGGGGTGGTGATCCTGGCTACACCTTC
J: TRBJ2-3; D: .; V: TRBV7-2; size: .; CDR3: CASSLDGDTQYF; DNA: TGTGCCAGCAGCTTAGACGGGGATACGCAGTATTTT
J: TRBJ2-7; D: TRBD1; V: TRBV5-1; size: .; CDR3: CASSLQGNEQYF; DNA: TGCGCCAGCAGCTTACAGGGGAACGAGCAGTACTTC
J: TRBJ2-7; D: TRBD2; V: TRBV30; size: .; CDR3: CAWKVAGGNYEQYF; DNA: TGTGCCTGGAAGGTAGCGGGGGGCAACTACGAGCAGTACTTC
J: TRBJ2-1; D: TRBD2; V: TRBV15; size: few; CDR3: CATSRDLGTSRYNEQFF; DNA: TGTGCCACCAGCAGAGATCTAGGGACTAGCAGATATAATGAGCAGTTCTTC
J: TRBJ2-3; D: .; V: TRBV27; size: .; CDR3: CASSHSGLDTQYF; DNA: TGTGCCAGCAGTCATTCGGGACTAGATACGCAGTATTTT